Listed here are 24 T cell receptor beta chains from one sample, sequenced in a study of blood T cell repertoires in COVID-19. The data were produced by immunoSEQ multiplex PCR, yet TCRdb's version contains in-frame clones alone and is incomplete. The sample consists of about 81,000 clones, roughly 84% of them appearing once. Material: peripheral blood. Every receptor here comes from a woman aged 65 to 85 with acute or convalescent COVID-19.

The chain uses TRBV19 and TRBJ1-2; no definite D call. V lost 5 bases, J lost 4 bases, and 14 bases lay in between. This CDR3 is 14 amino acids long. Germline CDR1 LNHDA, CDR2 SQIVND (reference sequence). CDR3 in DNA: TGTGCCAGTAGTGTCGCGACACGTCGCTATGGCTACACCTTC. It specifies CASSVATRRYGYTF.

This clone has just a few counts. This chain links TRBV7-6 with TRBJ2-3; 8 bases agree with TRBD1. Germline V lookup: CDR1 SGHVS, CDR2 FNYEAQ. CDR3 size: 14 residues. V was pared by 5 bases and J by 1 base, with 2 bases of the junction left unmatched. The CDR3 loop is CASSKGQGTDTQYF. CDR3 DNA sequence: TGTGCCAGCAGCAAGGGACAGGGCACAGATACGCAGTATTTT.

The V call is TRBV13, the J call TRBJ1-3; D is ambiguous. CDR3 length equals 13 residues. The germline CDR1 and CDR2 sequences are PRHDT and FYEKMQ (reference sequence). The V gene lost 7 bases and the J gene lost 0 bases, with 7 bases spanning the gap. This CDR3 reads CASKTDSGNTIYF. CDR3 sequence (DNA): TGTGCCAGCAAAACAGACTCTGGAAACACCATATATTTT.

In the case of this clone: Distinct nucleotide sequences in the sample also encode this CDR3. CDR3 in amino acids: CASSPASGGANEQFF. In DNA, the CDR3 is TGTGCCAGCAGCCCCGCTAGCGGGGGGGCCAATGAGCAGTTCTTC. This sequence joins TRBV3-1 (or the pseudogene TRBV3-2) and TRBJ2-1; 12 bases map to TRBD2. The germline V gene has CDR1 LGHDT and CDR2 YNNKEL (reference sequence). V shed 4 bases, J shed 6 bases, and the junction held 4 bases outside the gene matches. The CDR3 sequence is 15 residues long.

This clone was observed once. As DNA, the CDR3 is TGTGCCAGTAGTATACCCCTTCGACAGGGAATGATGGGTTCACCCCTCCACTTT. Its translation: CASSIPLRQGMMGSPLHF. This rearrangement joins TRBV19 to TRBJ1-6; 7 nucleotides agree with TRBD1. The germline gives CDR1 LNHDA, CDR2 SQIVND (reference sequence). This CDR3 spans 18 amino acids. With 2 bases clipped from V and 9 bases from J, the junction kept 16 bases outside the gene matches.

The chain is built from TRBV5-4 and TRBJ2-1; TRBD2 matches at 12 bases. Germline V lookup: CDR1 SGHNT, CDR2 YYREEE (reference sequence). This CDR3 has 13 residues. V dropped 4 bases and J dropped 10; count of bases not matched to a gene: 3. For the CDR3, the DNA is TGTGCCAGCAGCACCGGACTAGCGGGAGAGCAGTTCTTC. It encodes CASSTGLAGEQFF. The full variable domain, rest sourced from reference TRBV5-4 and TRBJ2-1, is ETGVTQSPTHLIKTRGQQVTLRCSSQSGHNTVSWYQQALGQGPQFIFQYYREEENGRGNFPPRFSGLQFPNYSSELNVNALELDDSALYLCASSTGLAGEQFFGPGTRLTVL.

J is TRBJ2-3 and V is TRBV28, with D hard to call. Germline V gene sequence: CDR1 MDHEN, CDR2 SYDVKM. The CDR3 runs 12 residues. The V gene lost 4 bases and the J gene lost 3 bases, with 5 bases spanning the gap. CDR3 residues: CASSSGTDTQYF. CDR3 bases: TGTGCCAGCAGTTCCGGGACAGATACGCAGTATTTT.

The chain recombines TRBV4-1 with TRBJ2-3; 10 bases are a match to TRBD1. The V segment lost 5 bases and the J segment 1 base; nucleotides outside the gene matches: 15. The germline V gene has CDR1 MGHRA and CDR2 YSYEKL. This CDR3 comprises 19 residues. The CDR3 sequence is CASSFSPGQGLSGTDTQYF. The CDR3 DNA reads TGCGCCAGCAGCTTCTCTCCGGGACAGGGGTTAAGTGGCACAGATACGCAGTATTTT.

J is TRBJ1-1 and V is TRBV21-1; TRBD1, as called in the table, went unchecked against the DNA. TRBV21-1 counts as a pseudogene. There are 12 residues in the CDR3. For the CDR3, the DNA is TGTGCCAGCCCGTACAGGGTCGGGGAAGCTTTCTTT. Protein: CASPYRVGEAFF.

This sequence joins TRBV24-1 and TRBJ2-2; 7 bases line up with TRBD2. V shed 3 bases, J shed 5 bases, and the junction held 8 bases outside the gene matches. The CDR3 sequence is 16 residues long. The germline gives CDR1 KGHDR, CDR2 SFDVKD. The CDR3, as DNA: TGTGCCACCAGTGATCTAGGCGGGAGAGAGACCGGGGAGCTGTTTTTT. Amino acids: CATSDLGGRETGELFF.

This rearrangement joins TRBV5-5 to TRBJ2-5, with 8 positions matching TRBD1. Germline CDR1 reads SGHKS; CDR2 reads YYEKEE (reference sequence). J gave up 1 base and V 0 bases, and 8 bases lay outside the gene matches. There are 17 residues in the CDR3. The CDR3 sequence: CASSLGFSGQGQETQYF. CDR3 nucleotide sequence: TGTGCCAGCAGCTTGGGTTTTAGCGGACAGGGCCAAGAGACCCAGTACTTC.

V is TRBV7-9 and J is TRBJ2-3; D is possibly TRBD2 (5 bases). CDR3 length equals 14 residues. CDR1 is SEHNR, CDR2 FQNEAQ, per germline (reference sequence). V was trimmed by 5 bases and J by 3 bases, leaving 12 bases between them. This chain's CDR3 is CASSRADSTDTQYF. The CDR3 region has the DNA TGTGCCAGCAGCCGAGCGGACTCAACAGATACGCAGTATTTT.

CDR3 nucleotide sequence: TGCGCCAGCAGCCAAGATCGGGTTAGCCAAGAGACCCAGTACTTC. Translation gives CASSQDRVSQETQYF. V is TRBV4-1 and J is TRBJ2-5; D remains ambiguous. The V gene lost 0 bases and the J gene lost 1 base, with 9 bases spanning the gap. The CDR3 extends over 15 amino acids. Looked up from germline, CDR1 is MGHRA and CDR2 is YSYEKL.

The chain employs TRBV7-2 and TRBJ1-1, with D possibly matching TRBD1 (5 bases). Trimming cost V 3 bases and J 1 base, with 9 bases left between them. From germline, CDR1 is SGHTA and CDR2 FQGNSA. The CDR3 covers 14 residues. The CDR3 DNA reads TGTGCCAGCAGCTTCAGGGCCCCGAACACTGAAGCTTTCTTT. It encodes CASSFRAPNTEAFF.

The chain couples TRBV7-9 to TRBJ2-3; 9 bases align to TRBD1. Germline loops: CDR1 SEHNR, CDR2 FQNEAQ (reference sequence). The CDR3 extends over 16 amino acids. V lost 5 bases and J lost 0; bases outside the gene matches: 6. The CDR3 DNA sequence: TGTGCCAGCAGCCCACAGGGGGCAGAAAGCACAGATACGCAGTATTTT. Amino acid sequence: CASSPQGAESTDTQYF.

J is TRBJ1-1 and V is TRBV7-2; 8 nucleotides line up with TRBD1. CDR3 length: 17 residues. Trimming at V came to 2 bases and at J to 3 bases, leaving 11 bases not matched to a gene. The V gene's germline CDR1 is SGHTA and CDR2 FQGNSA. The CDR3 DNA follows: TGTGCCAGCAGCTTATGGGGCAGGGGGCGTTGGTACACTGAAGCTTTCTTT. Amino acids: CASSLWGRGRWYTEAFF.

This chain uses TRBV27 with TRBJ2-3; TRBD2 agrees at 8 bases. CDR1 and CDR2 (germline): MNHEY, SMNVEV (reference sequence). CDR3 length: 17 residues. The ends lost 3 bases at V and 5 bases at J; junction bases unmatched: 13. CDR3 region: CASSFASGGADGDTQYF. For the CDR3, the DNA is TGTGCCAGCAGTTTCGCGTCGGGGGGGGCCGATGGAGATACGCAGTATTTT.

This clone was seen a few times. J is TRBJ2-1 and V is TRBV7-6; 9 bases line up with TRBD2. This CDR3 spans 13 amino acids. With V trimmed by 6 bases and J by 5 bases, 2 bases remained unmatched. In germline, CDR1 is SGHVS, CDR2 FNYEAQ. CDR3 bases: TGTGCCAGCAGGCTAGCGGGACACAATGAGCAGTTCTTC. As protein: CASRLAGHNEQFF.

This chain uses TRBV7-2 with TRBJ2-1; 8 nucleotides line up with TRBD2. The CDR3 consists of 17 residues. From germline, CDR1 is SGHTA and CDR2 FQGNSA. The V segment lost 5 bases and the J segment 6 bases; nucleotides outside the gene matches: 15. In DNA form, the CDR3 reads TGTGCCAGCAGCCAGCGGGTAGCGGGATTTCAAGGCAATGAGCAGTTCTTC. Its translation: CASSQRVAGFQGNEQFF.

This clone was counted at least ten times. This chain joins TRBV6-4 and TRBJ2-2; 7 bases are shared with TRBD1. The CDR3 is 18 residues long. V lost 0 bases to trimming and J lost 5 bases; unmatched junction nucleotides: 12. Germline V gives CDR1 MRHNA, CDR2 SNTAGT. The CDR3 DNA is TGTGCCAGCAGTGACTCGATGTCGGCAGGGGGATTAACCGGGGAGCTGTTTTTT. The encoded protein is CASSDSMSAGGLTGELFF.

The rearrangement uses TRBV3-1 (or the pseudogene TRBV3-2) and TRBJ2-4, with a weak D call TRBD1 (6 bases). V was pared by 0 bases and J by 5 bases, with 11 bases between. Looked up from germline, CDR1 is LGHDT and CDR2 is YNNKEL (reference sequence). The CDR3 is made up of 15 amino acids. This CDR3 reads CASSQESPGENIQYF. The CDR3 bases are TGTGCCAGCAGCCAAGAATCTCCAGGGGAAAACATTCAGTACTTC.

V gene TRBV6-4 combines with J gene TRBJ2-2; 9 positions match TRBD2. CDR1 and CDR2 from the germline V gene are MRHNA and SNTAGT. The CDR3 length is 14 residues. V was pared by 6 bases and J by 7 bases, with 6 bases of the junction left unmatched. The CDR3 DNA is TGTGCCAGCAGGGTAGCGGGAGCGGGCGGGGAGCTGTTTTTT. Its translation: CASRVAGAGGELFF.

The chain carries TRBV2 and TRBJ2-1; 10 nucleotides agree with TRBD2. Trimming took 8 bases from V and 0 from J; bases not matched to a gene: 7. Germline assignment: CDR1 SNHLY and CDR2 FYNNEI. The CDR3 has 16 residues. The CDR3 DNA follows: TGTGCCAGCCGAAATTTAGCGGGAGGCTCCTACAATGAGCAGTTCTTC. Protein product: CASRNLAGGSYNEQFF.

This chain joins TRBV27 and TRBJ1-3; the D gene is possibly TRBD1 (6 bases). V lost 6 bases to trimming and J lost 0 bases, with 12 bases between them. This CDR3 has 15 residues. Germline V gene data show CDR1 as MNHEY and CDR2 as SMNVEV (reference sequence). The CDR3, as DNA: TGTGCCAGCAGGTCGCAGGGGTTCTCTGGAAACACCATATATTTT. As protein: CASRSQGFSGNTIYF.